The clone carrying this T cell receptor beta chain appeared once. Its antigen remains unknown. Original processing methods: Filtering differed, since immunoSEQ gave only junction sequences and no quality scores. Sequencing used immunoSEQ multiplex PCR; TCRdb keeps in-frame clones, though not all of them. Clonal size and the V and J genes are those of that table, whereas D and trimming came from the DNA. The sample has about 1 million clones, approximately 70% seen once. V gave up 5 bases and J gave up 5 bases; unmatched junction bases: 4. Germline values: CDR1 LNHDA, CDR2 SQIVND (reference sequence). CDR3 length equals 13 residues. This record comes from a study of shared clonotypes between healthy human individuals. Study overall: Donors had three CD4 naive, three CD4 memory, two CD8 naive and one CD8 memory plate apiece. Study observations and caveats: Represented genetic and exposure-history diversity was restricted by having few donors.

Those who donated, Caucasian adults without exception, all lived in Nashville, Tennessee. This clonotype was obtained from a man younger than 35 in good health. V gene TRBV19 combines with J gene TRBJ2-5; 8 bases are shared with TRBD2. Sequencing was done on a sample of memory CD4+ T cells sorted from blood. The subset here: CD45RA-negative fraction. The CDR3 sequence: CASSFSGMETQYF. DNA for the CDR3: TGTGCCAGTAGTTTTAGCGGGATGGAGACCCAGTACTTC.